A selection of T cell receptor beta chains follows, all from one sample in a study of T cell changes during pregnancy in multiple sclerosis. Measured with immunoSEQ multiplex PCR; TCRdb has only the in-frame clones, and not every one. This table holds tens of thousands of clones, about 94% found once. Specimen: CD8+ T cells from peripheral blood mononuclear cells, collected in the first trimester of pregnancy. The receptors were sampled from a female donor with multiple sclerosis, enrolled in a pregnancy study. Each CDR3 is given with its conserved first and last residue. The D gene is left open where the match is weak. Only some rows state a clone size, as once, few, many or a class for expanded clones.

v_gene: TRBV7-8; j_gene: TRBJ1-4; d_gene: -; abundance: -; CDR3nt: TGTGCCAGCAGCGAGTGGGGGCGCGGTGAAAAACTGTTTTTT; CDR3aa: CASSEWGRGEKLFF
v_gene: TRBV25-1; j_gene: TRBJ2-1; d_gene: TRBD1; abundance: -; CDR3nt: TGTGCCAGCAAACAGGGGGCGAGTGAGCAGTTCTTC; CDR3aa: CASKQGASEQFF
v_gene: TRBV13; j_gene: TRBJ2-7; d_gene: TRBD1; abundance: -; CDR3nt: TGTGCCAGCAGCTTAATCGGACAGGGGGCTAACGAGCAGTACTTC; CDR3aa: CASSLIGQGANEQYF
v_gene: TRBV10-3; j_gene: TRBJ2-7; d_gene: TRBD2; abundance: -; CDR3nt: TGTGCCATCAGCCCGACTAGCGGGGCCTACGAGCAGTACTTC; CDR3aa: CAISPTSGAYEQYF
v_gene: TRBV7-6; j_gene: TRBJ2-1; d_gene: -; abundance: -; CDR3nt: TGTGCCAGCAGCTTAGCCCCCCCCTCGCCAGTCCATGAGCAGTTCTTC; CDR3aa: CASSLAPPSPVHEQFF
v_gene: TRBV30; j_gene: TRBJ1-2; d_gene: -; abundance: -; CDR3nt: TGTGCCTGGAGTGTAACAGACGGCTACACCTTC; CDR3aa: CAWSVTDGYTF
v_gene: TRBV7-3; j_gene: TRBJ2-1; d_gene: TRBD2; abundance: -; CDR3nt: TGTGCCAGCAGCCCAAGCGGGGGCTCCTACAATGAGCAGTTCTTC; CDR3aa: CASSPSGGSYNEQFF
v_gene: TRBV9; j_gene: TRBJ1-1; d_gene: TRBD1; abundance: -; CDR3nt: TGTGCCAGCAGCGTGAGCGCCGGGACAGGGGGTCGTGGAGTCTTCTTT; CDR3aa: CASSVSAGTGGRGVFF
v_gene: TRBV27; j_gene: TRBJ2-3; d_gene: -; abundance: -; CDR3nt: TGTGCCAGCCAAGAAGGCGGGGGCACAGATACGCAGTATTTT; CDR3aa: CASQEGGGTDTQYF
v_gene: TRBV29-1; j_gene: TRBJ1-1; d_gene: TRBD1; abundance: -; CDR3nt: TGCAGCGTTGACCCAGGGACAGGGATAGCCGCGGGGGGAGCTTTCTTT; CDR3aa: CSVDPGTGIAAGGAFF
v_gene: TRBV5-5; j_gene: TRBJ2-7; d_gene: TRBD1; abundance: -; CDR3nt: TGTGCCAGCAGCTTAAGGACAGGGGGCTACGAGCAGTACTTC; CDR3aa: CASSLRTGGYEQYF
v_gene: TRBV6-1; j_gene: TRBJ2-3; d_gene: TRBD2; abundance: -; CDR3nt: TGTGCCAGCAGTGAAGGTGCGGGGGGGCCCACAGATACGCAGTATTTT; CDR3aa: CASSEGAGGPTDTQYF
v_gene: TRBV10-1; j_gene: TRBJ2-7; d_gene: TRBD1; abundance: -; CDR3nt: TGCGCCAACGGACAGGGAGGAAATAGGGACGAGCAGTACTTC; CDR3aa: CANGQGGNRDEQYF
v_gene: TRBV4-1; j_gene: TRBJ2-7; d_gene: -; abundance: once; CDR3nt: TGCGCCAGCAGTACAACGGGTAAAACAGGCGAGCAGTACTTC; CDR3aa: CASSTTGKTGEQYF
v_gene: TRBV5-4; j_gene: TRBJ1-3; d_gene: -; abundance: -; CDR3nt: TGTGCCAGCAGCTCGGCACAGGGAGCTGGAAACACCATATATTTT; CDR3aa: CASSSAQGAGNTIYF
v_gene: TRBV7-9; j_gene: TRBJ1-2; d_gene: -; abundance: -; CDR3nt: TGTGCCAGCAGCTCAAGTACAGGGATTCTGCGATACGGCTACACCTTC; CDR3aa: CASSSSTGILRYGYTF
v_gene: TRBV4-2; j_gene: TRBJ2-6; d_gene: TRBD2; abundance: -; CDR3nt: TGTGCCAGCAGCCAGGGACTAGCGGGAGGTTCTGGGGCCAACGTCCTGACTTTC; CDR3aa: CASSQGLAGGSGANVLTF
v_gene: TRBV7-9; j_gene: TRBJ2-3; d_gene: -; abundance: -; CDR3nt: TGTGCCAGCAGCTTATGGCGGCGGGCCACAGATACGCAGTATTTT; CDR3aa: CASSLWRRATDTQYF
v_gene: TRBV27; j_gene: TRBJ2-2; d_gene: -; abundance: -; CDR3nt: TGTGCCAGCAGTTTATCGATCCAGGGCACCGGGGAGCTGTTTTTT; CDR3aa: CASSLSIQGTGELFF
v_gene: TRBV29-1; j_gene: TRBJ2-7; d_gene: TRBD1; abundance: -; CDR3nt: TGCAGCGTGGGGACAGCCTCCTACGAGCAGTACTTC; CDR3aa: CSVGTASYEQYF
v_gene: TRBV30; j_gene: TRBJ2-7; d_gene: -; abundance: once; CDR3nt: TGTGCCTGGAGTGTAGGGTCCATGACAGGCTTCGAGCAGTACTTC; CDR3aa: CAWSVGSMTGFEQYF
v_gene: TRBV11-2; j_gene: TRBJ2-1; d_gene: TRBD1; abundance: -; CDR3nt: TGTGCCAGCAGCTTATTGCAGGGGGCTATTGAGCAGTTCTTC; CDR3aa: CASSLLQGAIEQFF
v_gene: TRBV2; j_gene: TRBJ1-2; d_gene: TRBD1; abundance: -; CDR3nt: TGTGCCAGCATCCCACAGGGGAACTATGGCTACACCTTC; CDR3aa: CASIPQGNYGYTF
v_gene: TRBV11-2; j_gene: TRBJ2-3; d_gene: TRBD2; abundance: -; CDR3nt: TGTGCCAGCAGCTGGACTAGCGGGAGTGAGACAGATACGCAGTATTTT; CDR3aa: CASSWTSGSETDTQYF
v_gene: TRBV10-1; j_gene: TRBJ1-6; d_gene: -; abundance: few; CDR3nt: TGCGCCAGCAGAGTTACAGGGATGCAGAAGATGTCCTATAATTCACCCCTCCACTTT; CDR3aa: CASRVTGMQKMSYNSPLHF
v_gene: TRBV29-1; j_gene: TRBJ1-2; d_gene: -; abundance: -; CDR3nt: TGCAGCGTTGAGGCCGGGAGAAACTATGGCTACACCTTC; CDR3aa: CSVEAGRNYGYTF
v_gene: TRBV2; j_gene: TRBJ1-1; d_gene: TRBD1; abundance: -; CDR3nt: TGTGCCAGCAGTGAAGTTGTGGGACAGGCGACTGAAGCTTTCTTT; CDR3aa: CASSEVVGQATEAFF
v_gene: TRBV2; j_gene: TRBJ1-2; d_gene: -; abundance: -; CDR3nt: TGTGCCAGCAGTGAAGTTTTCGGGGGAGACTATGGCTACACCTTC; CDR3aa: CASSEVFGGDYGYTF
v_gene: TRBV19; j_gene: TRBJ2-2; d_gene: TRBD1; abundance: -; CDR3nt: TGTGCCAGTAGTCTAAGAGGACAGGGGCACACCGGGGAGCTGTTTTTT; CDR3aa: CASSLRGQGHTGELFF
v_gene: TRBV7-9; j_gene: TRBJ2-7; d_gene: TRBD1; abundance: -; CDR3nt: TGTGCCAGCAGCTCCCGTAACAGGGGCGAGCAGTACTTC; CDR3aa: CASSSRNRGEQYF
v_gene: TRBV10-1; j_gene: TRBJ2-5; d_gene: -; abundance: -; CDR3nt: TGCGCCAGCAGTGACCCAGGGGCCGGGGAGACCCAGTACTTC; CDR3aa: CASSDPGAGETQYF
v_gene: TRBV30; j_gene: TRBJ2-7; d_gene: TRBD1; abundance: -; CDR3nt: TGTGCCTGGACAGGACAGGGGGCCACTCGGGTTGGACTAGTCCCCTACGAGCAGTACTTC; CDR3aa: CAWTGQGATRVGLVPYEQYF
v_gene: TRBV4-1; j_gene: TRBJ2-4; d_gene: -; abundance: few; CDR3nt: TGCGCCAGCAGCCAGACTCTGAACATTCAGTACTTC; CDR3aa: CASSQTLNIQYF
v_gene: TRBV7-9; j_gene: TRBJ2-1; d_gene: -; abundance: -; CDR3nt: TGTGCCAGCAGCTTAAAAGCGCATGAGCAGTTCTTC; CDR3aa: CASSLKAHEQFF
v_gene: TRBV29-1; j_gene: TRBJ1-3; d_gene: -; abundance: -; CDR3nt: TGCAGCGTTGAAGATAGGGGGGACTACAGGACCCGGGGCACCATATATTTT; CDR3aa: CSVEDRGDYRTRGTIYF
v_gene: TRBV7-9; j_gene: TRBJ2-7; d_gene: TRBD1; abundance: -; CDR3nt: TGTGCCAGCAGCGTCCCGGGACAGGAGAATTACGAGCAGTACTTC; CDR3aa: CASSVPGQENYEQYF
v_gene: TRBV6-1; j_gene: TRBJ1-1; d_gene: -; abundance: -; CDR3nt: TGTGCCACCCGGGAAGGAGTGGGGAACACTGAAGCTTTCTTT; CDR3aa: CATREGVGNTEAFF